The clone carrying this T cell receptor beta chain was recorded a few times. The same CDR3 arises from other DNA sequences in this sample as well. Generated by immunoSEQ multiplex PCR, the TCRdb table keeps only in-frame clones and is missing some. The repertoire includes under 250,000 clones, about 82% of them detected once, and approximately 6% sits in the top ten. The entry originates in a study of blood T cell repertoires in COVID-19. For the study at large: Whether acute or convalescent, the COVID-19 samples came from the United States, Italy and Spain.

V lost 3 bases and J lost 1; bases outside the gene matches: 4. From germline, CDR1 is KGHSH and CDR2 LQKENI. The CDR3 covers 16 residues. The gene calls are TRBV18 and TRBJ2-3; TRBD1 aligns across 10 bases. This receptor was taken from a woman aged 80 or over with COVID-19, enrolled during active disease. The sample comprised peripheral blood. CDR3 in DNA: TGTGCCAGCTCACCGCCGACAGGGGGCGGCACAGATACGCAGTATTTT. Translating it yields CASSPPTGGGTDTQYF. Together with reference TRBV18 and TRBJ2-3, the CDR3 gives the full variable domain: NAGVMQNPRHLVRRRGQEARLRCSPMKGHSHVYWYRQLPEEGLKFMVYLQKENIIDESGMPKERFSAEFPKEGPSILRIQQVVRGDSAAYFCASSPPTGGGTDTQYFGPGTRLTVL.